These T cell receptor beta chains were read from a single sample in a study of blood T cell repertoires in COVID-19. Sequencing used immunoSEQ multiplex PCR; TCRdb keeps in-frame clones, though not all of them. The data show approximately 130,000 clones, roughly 79% seen once. The sequencing input was peripheral blood. The origin of the receptors is a man aged 80 or over with acute or convalescent COVID-19. CDR3s include the opening cysteine and the closing phenylalanine or tryptophan. Fields, in order: V gene, D gene, J gene, clone size, CDR3 protein, CDR3 DNA. D genes are given only for firm matches. Clone size is not always given. Where it is, it says once, few, many or a class for expanded clones.

v_gene: TRBV18
d_gene: .
j_gene: TRBJ1-4
abundance: .
CDR3aa: CASSPRQSEKLFF
CDR3nt: TGTGCCAGCTCACCACGTCAAAGCGAAAAACTGTTTTTT

v_gene: TRBV11-3
d_gene: .
j_gene: TRBJ2-7
abundance: .
CDR3aa: CATERGSGEQYF
CDR3nt: TGTGCTACGGAGAGGGGTAGCGGCGAGCAGTACTTC

v_gene: TRBV30
d_gene: TRBD1
j_gene: TRBJ2-1
abundance: .
CDR3aa: CAWSVGQGSHEQFF
CDR3nt: TGTGCCTGGAGTGTAGGACAGGGATCGCATGAGCAGTTCTTC

v_gene: TRBV5-1
d_gene: .
j_gene: TRBJ2-2
abundance: .
CDR3aa: CASSPYSMRGGNTGELFF
CDR3nt: TGCGCCAGCAGCCCCTATTCAATGAGGGGGGGAAACACCGGGGAGCTGTTTTTT

v_gene: TRBV12-3/TRBV12-4
d_gene: TRBD1
j_gene: TRBJ1-2
abundance: .
CDR3aa: CASSRTGYGYTF
CDR3nt: TGTGCCAGCAGTCGGACAGGGTACGGCTACACCTTC

v_gene: TRBV7-9
d_gene: .
j_gene: TRBJ1-1
abundance: .
CDR3aa: CASSPSGTEAFF
CDR3nt: TGTGCCAGCAGCCCCTCGGGCACTGAAGCTTTCTTT

v_gene: TRBV11-3
d_gene: .
j_gene: TRBJ2-2
abundance: .
CDR3aa: CASSLTNTGELFF
CDR3nt: TGTGCCAGCAGCCTTACGAACACCGGGGAGCTGTTTTTT

v_gene: TRBV7-9
d_gene: .
j_gene: TRBJ2-6
abundance: once
CDR3aa: CASSLAGGPFGANVLTF
CDR3nt: TGTGCCAGCAGCTTAGCGGGGGGGCCTTTCGGGGCCAACGTCCTGACTTTC

v_gene: TRBV6-5
d_gene: .
j_gene: TRBJ2-2
abundance: .
CDR3aa: CASSPSTGELFF
CDR3nt: TGTGCCAGCAGTCCCTCCACCGGGGAGCTGTTTTTT

v_gene: TRBV5-8
d_gene: TRBD1
j_gene: TRBJ1-5
abundance: .
CDR3aa: CASSPGQGYQPQHF
CDR3nt: TGTGCCAGCAGCCCGGGACAGGGGTACCAGCCCCAGCATTTT

v_gene: TRBV7-9
d_gene: .
j_gene: TRBJ2-3
abundance: .
CDR3aa: CASSSYGQSTDTQYF
CDR3nt: TGTGCCAGCAGCTCCTATGGACAGAGCACAGATACGCAGTATTTT

v_gene: TRBV5-6
d_gene: .
j_gene: TRBJ2-2
abundance: once
CDR3aa: CASSLRLDTGELFF
CDR3nt: TGTGCCAGCAGCCTCAGACTAGACACCGGGGAGCTGTTTTTT

v_gene: TRBV18
d_gene: .
j_gene: TRBJ2-7
abundance: .
CDR3aa: CASSPTQGNHEQYF
CDR3nt: TGTGCCAGCTCACCAACTCAGGGTAACCACGAGCAGTACTTC

v_gene: TRBV2
d_gene: TRBD2
j_gene: TRBJ2-7
abundance: once
CDR3aa: CASKLGGSSYEQYF
CDR3nt: TGTGCCAGCAAATTGGGGGGGAGCTCCTACGAGCAGTACTTC

v_gene: TRBV19
d_gene: .
j_gene: TRBJ1-2
abundance: .
CDR3aa: CASSITGYGYTF
CDR3nt: TGTGCCAGTAGTATTACAGGCTATGGCTACACCTTC

v_gene: TRBV30
d_gene: TRBD2
j_gene: TRBJ2-3
abundance: many
CDR3aa: CAWRKAGGVQSDTQYF
CDR3nt: TGTGCCTGGAGGAAAGCGGGGGGCGTGCAGTCAGATACGCAGTATTTT

v_gene: TRBV10-3
d_gene: TRBD1
j_gene: TRBJ2-1
abundance: .
CDR3aa: CAIRLTGGGEQFF
CDR3nt: TGTGCCATCAGGTTAACAGGGGGCGGAGAGCAGTTCTTC